This T cell receptor (beta chain) originates from a study of T cell responses to AZD1222 COVID-19 vaccine. Background on the study: Pooled in the analysis were second doses at about 4 or about 12 weeks.

Sequenced by immunoSEQ multiplex PCR; TCRdb stores in-frame clones only, minus some. The table records roughly 100,000 clones, 80% to 90% of them present only once. Overall study results and limits: There were vaccine-associated CD4 TCRs across spike, dominant at 160-218 and 743-854. Reportedly, nearly half the spike-specific TCRs target unmutated variant regions. It should be noted that donors were predominantly white British and more often female, and clonal diversity was possibly underestimated.

To note about this clone: Antigen specificity is unknown.

Trimming pared 0 bases from V and 9 bases from J, leaving 20 bases between. CDR1 is SGDLS, CDR2 YYNGEE, per germline. The CDR3 covers 16 residues. The sample in question was peripheral blood, obtained on day 0 of AZD1222 vaccination. The chain employs TRBV9 and TRBJ2-3, with D tentatively TRBD2 (5 bases). The receptor was derived from an adult in good health. CDR3 sequence reads: CASSVDRSNVGGTQYF. The CDR3, as DNA: TGTGCCAGCAGCGTAGATAGATCCAACGTCGGCGGGACGCAGTATTTT.